These T cell receptor beta chains were read from a single sample in a study of OX40 agonist ivuxolimab in advanced cancers. Here immunoSEQ multiplex PCR was the method, and the copy in TCRdb shows in-frame clones only, minus some. The data hold roughly 80,000 clones, with 85% to 95% observed a single time. The sample here was CD4+ or CD8+ T cells sorted from blood, taken in a trial of the OX40 agonist ivuxolimab. The receptors derive from an adult with an advanced solid tumor such as melanoma, head and neck, liver or kidney cancer. Both conserved end residues are part of each CDR3. A D gene is named only where the DNA matches it firmly.

TRBD1	TRBV2	TRBJ1-4	TGTGCCAGCAGGTCCGGGACAGGGGTCCGAGGGGAAAAACTGTTTTTT	CASRSGTGVRGEKLFF
NA	TRBV4-3	TRBJ2-2	TGCGCCAGCAGCTCCAGGGGCAGGGGAGAGTTAGCCGGGGAGCTGTTTTTT	CASSSRGRGELAGELFF
TRBD1	TRBV30	TRBJ1-4	TGTGCCCGGTCGGACAGGGCTAATGAAAAACTGTTTTTT	CARSDRANEKLFF
TRBD2	TRBV6-1	TRBJ2-7	TGTGCCAGCAGTGAAGCGGGGACTAGCGGGAGGCACTTC	CASSEAGTSGRHF
NA	TRBV28	TRBJ2-3	TGTGCCAGCAGTTCGGGGGACGCACGTCATACGCAGTATTTT	CASSSGDARHTQYF
NA	TRBV6-5	TRBJ2-7	TGTGCCAGCAGGCACCCGGCGTCAGCCTACGAGCAGTACTTC	CASRHPASAYEQYF
TRBD2	TRBV5-5	TRBJ2-1	TGTGCCAGCAGCCGAGAGCTAGCGGGAGCCCGTGAGCAGTTCTTC	CASSRELAGAREQFF
NA	TRBV7-9	TRBJ2-1	TGTGCCAGCAGCGGACCGGGACTCCCCGATACCAGTGAGCAGTTCTTC	CASSGPGLPDTSEQFF
TRBD2	TRBV5-8	TRBJ2-2	TGTGCCAGCAGCTTTACTAGCGGGTTCCGAGCCGGGGAGCTGTTTTTT	CASSFTSGFRAGELFF
TRBD2	TRBV5-4	TRBJ2-1	TGTGCCAGCAGCTTGTCCCCTAGCGGGAGTCATGAGCAGTTCTTC	CASSLSPSGSHEQFF
NA	TRBV6-1	TRBJ1-6	TGTGCCAGCAGTGAATCTGGTAATTCACCCCTCCACTTT	CASSESGNSPLHF
NA	TRBV2	TRBJ1-1	TGTGCCAGCAGTGGCCAGGGATTTGAAGCTTTCTTT	CASSGQGFEAFF
TRBD2	TRBV11-3	TRBJ2-4	TGTGCCAGCAGCCCGCAGGGAGGGGACATTCAGTACTTC	CASSPQGGDIQYF
NA	TRBV15	TRBJ1-2	TGTGCCACCAGCAGAGATCGGGGGAACTATGGCTACACCTTC	CATSRDRGNYGYTF
NA	TRBV27	TRBJ2-7	TGTGCCCGCACTCAGGGGAGGGCCCTGGAGCAGTACTTC	CARTQGRALEQYF
TRBD2	TRBV19	TRBJ2-3	TGTGCCAGTAGGACTAGCGGGAGCACAGATACGCAGTATTTT	CASRTSGSTDTQYF
TRBD1	TRBV15	TRBJ2-1	TGTGCCACCAGCAGAGTTCGCGGACAGGGGAGAGACGAGCAGTTCTTC	CATSRVRGQGRDEQFF